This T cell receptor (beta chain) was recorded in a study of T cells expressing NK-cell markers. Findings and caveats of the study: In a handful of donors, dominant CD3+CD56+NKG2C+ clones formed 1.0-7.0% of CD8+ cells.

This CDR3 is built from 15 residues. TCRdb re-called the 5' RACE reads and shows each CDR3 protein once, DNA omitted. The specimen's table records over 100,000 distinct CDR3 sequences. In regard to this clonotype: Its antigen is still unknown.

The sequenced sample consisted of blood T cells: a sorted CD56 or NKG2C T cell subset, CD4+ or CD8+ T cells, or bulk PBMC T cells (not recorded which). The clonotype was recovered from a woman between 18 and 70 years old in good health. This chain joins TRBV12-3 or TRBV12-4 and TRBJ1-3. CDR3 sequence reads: CASSLGTGPGNTIYF.